Presented here are 27 T cell receptor beta chains from one specimen sequenced in a study of blood T cell repertoires in COVID-19. The table came from immunoSEQ multiplex PCR; TCRdb's copy has only in-frame clones and leaves some out. Of nearly 15,000 clones listed, roughly four fifths are singletons. The sequenced sample was peripheral blood. These TCRs come from a man in his 60s with acute or convalescent COVID-19.

The chain couples TRBV14 to TRBJ2-5; TRBD1 agrees at 8 bases. Losses at the gene ends were 0 bases for V and 4 bases for J; bases not matched to a gene: 4. This CDR3 comprises 15 residues. The V gene's germline CDR1 is SGHDN and CDR2 FVKESK. The CDR3 loop is CASSQDSGGAETQYF. The CDR3 bases are TGTGCCAGCAGCCAAGATTCAGGGGGCGCAGAGACCCAGTACTTC.

CDR3 loop: CASSRDRGMAQHF. The CDR3 DNA follows: TGCGCCAGCAGCCGGGACAGGGGAATGGCCCAGCATTTT. This sequence joins TRBV4-1 and TRBJ1-5, with 10 bases fitting TRBD1. Germline assignment: CDR1 MGHRA and CDR2 YSYEKL. Losses at the gene ends were 4 bases for V and 11 bases for J; bases not matched to a gene: 5. This CDR3 spans 13 amino acids.

The chain links TRBV18 to TRBJ1-5; no reliable D call. The V end was cut by 2 bases, the J end by 2 bases, with 13 bases between. The length of the CDR3 is 16 residues. CDR1 and CDR2 from the germline V gene are KGHSH and LQKENI. CDR3 sequence (DNA): TGTGCCAGCTCACCAGGCTCGCCGGCGGGCAATCAGCCCCAGCATTTT. It yields the protein CASSPGSPAGNQPQHF.

The table lists this clone with a count of one. The chain uses TRBV3-1 (or the pseudogene TRBV3-2) and TRBJ1-6; 10 bases are shared with TRBD1. Germline values: CDR1 LGHDT, CDR2 YNNKEL (reference sequence). J lost 12 bases, V lost 5 bases, and 7 bases had no gene match. The CDR3 runs 14 residues. Written as DNA, the CDR3 is TGTGCCAGCAGCTCCGGGGACAGGGGACGACCCCTCCACTTT. As protein: CASSSGDRGRPLHF.

The V and J genes are TRBV2 and TRBJ2-7; D perhaps matches TRBD2 (7 bases). There are 13 residues in the CDR3. Germline V gene lookup returns CDR1 SNHLY and CDR2 FYNNEI. Trimming pared 8 bases from V and 4 bases from J, leaving 15 bases between. For the CDR3, the DNA is TGTGCCAGCGGTGGTAGGGGGGGTTACGAGCAGTACTTC. This sequence encodes CASGGRGGYEQYF. Combining the CDR3 with reference TRBV2 and TRBJ2-7 gives the whole variable domain EPEVTQTPSHQVTQMGQEVILRCVPISNHLYFYWYRQILGQKVEFLVSFYNNEISEKSEIFDDQFSVERPDGSNFTLKIRSTKLEDSAMYFCASGGRGGYEQYFGPGTRLTVT.

The gene calls are TRBV20-1 and TRBJ2-7; D is unresolved. Germline values: CDR1 DFQATT, CDR2 SNEGSKA (reference sequence). V lost 3 bases, J lost 9 bases, and 15 bases lay in between. The CDR3 is made up of 12 amino acids. CDR3 nucleotide sequence: TGCAGTGCTAGTACTCGCCCGGTCGGGCAGTACTTC. Translation gives CSASTRPVGQYF.

This clone was seen a few times. The chain combines TRBV5-1 with TRBJ2-2, with 8 bases identical to TRBD2. The CDR3 extends over 15 amino acids. The V segment lost 4 bases and the J segment 2 bases; nucleotides outside the gene matches: 4. Germline CDR1 reads SGHRS; CDR2 reads YFSETQ. The CDR3 DNA sequence: TGCGCCAGCAGCGTAACTAGCGGCAACACCGGGGAGCTGTTTTTT. It is translated as CASSVTSGNTGELFF. Complete variable domain (other parts from reference TRBV5-1 and TRBJ2-2): KAGVTQTPRYLIKTRGQQVTLSCSPISGHRSVSWYQQTPGQGLQFLFEYFSETQRNKGNFPGRFSGRQFSNSRSEMNVSTLELGDSALYLCASSVTSGNTGELFFGEGSRLTVL.

This clone was observed a handful of times. Within the sample, other DNA sequences also encode this same CDR3. The V call is TRBV5-6, the J call TRBJ1-2; 11 bases align to TRBD1. The germline V gene encodes CDR1 SGHDT and CDR2 YYEEEE. With V trimmed by 0 bases and J by 7 bases, 5 bases remained unmatched. CDR3 length: 15 amino acids. The CDR3 region has the DNA TGTGCCAGCAGCTTGGCGGGACAGGGGGAGCGTGGCTACACCTTC. It yields the protein CASSLAGQGERGYTF.

The V and J genes are TRBV5-1 and TRBJ1-1; D is perhaps TRBD1 (5 bases). There are 14 residues in the CDR3. V was clipped by 2 bases and J by 5 bases, with 13 bases between them. Germline V lookup: CDR1 SGHRS, CDR2 YFSETQ. Here the CDR3 reads CASSLTTRGTEAFF. In nucleotides, the CDR3 is TGCGCCAGCAGCTTAACGACCCGGGGGACTGAAGCTTTCTTT.

The chain is built from TRBV7-9 and TRBJ1-5, with D maybe TRBD1 (6 bases). CDR3 length: 14 residues. V lost 3 bases and J lost 3, with 9 bases in between. CDR1 and CDR2 from the germline V gene are SEHNR and FQNEAQ (reference sequence). Here the CDR3 reads CASSFAGVNQPQHF. The CDR3 DNA is TGTGCCAGCAGCTTTGCAGGGGTCAATCAGCCCCAGCATTTT.

A few counts support this clone. The chain combines TRBV5-1 with TRBJ1-4; the match to TRBD1 covers 12 bases. Germline V gene data show CDR1 as SGHRS and CDR2 as YFSETQ. J gave up 2 bases and V 7 bases, and 12 bases lay outside the gene matches. The CDR3 is made up of 18 amino acids. The CDR3 region has the DNA TGCGCCAGCGCAACCGGGACAGGGGGCGGTACGACTAATGAAAAACTGTTTTTT. Its protein is CASATGTGGGTTNEKLFF.

In DNA, the CDR3 is TGTGCCAGCAGCCCAGGCTCAGTAAATCAGCCCCAGCATTTT. Encoded protein: CASSPGSVNQPQHF. The chain employs TRBV7-2 and TRBJ1-5, with no clear D. Germline V gene lookup returns CDR1 SGHTA and CDR2 FQGNSA. This CDR3 has 14 residues. The ends were cut back, 5 bases at V and 4 bases at J, with 12 bases in the middle.

The chain combines TRBV6-6 with TRBJ2-7, with TRBD1 as a possible D gene (5 bases). The V and J ends lost 8 bases and 3 bases respectively, with 17 bases between them. There are 14 residues in the CDR3. Looked up from germline, CDR1 is MNHNY and CDR2 is SVGAGI (reference sequence). DNA of the CDR3: TGTGCCAGCCAGATAGTGGCAGGGAACTACGAGCAGTACTTC. Translating gives CASQIVAGNYEQYF.

The sample holds a few counts of this clone. The V and J genes are TRBV2 and TRBJ1-1; D possibly corresponds to TRBD1 (6 bases). The CDR3 loop spans 14 amino acids. Germline V gene sequence: CDR1 SNHLY, CDR2 FYNNEI. The V end lost 4 bases, the J end lost 0 bases, and 9 bases lay between the germline ends. The CDR3 sequence: CASSVAGVNTEAFF. CDR3 in DNA: TGTGCCAGCAGTGTTGCAGGGGTGAACACTGAAGCTTTCTTT.

This rearrangement joins TRBV19 to TRBJ1-2, with TRBD1 matching over 7 bases. The J segment lost 4 bases and the V segment lost 7 bases, leaving 15 bases of the junction unmatched. CDR3 length: 16 residues. The germline gives CDR1 LNHDA, CDR2 SQIVND (reference sequence). As DNA, the CDR3 is TGTGCCAGTACCCATCGGCGGACAGGAACCCTCTATGGCTACACCTTC. The encoded protein is CASTHRRTGTLYGYTF.

This clone appeared a few times. V usage is TRBV10-3 and J usage is TRBJ1-2, with 7 nucleotides matching TRBD1. The CDR3 runs to 13 residues. V was clipped by 7 bases and J by 1 base; unmatched bases: 3. Germline assignment: CDR1 ENHRY and CDR2 SYGVKD. The CDR3 protein is CAITRDSNYGYTF. The CDR3 DNA follows: TGTGCCATCACCCGGGACAGTAACTATGGCTACACCTTC.

The V gene is TRBV19, the J gene TRBJ1-2; D is unresolved. Germline V gives CDR1 LNHDA, CDR2 SQIVND (reference sequence). Deletions cut 8 bases from V and 8 bases from J, with 9 bases between. The CDR3 is 10 residues long. CDR3 bases: TGTGCCAGTGGCCAGGCCGGCTACACCTTC. Translated: CASGQAGYTF. Filled out from reference TRBV19 and TRBJ1-2, the complete variable domain reads DGGITQSPKYLFRKEGQNVTLSCEQNLNHDAMYWYRQDPGQGLRLIYYSQIVNDFQKGDIAEGYSVSREKKESFPLTVTSAQKNPTAFYLCASGQAGYTFGSGTRLTVV.

V gene TRBV5-1 combines with J gene TRBJ2-1; 14 nucleotides align to TRBD2. V lost 4 bases to trimming and J lost 8 bases; unmatched junction nucleotides: 5. Germline CDR1 is SGHRS and CDR2 is YFSETQ. CDR3 length equals 15 residues. CDR3 amino acids: CASSKGLAGVDEQFF. DNA for the CDR3: TGCGCCAGCAGCAAGGGACTAGCGGGAGTGGATGAGCAGTTCTTC.

This clone was counted between two and nine times. V is TRBV2 and J is TRBJ2-1; a possible D gene is TRBD2 (6 bases). Looked up from germline, CDR1 is SNHLY and CDR2 is FYNNEI. The CDR3 length is 15 residues. V was clipped by 7 bases and J by 7 bases, with 20 bases between them. The CDR3 DNA reads as TGTGCCAGCATAATTTCACCGGGACTGGTGAATGAGCAGTTCTTC. It specifies CASIISPGLVNEQFF.

CDR3 nucleotides: TGCGCCAGCAGCTTGGCAGTGACCGGGACAGGGGTCGATGAGCAGTTCTTC. This translates into CASSLAVTGTGVDEQFF. The chain links TRBV5-1 to TRBJ2-1, with 10 positions matching TRBD1. With V trimmed by 0 bases and J by 8 bases, 11 bases remained unmatched. The CDR3 sequence is 17 residues long. Germline values: CDR1 SGHRS, CDR2 YFSETQ.

Relative to its sample, this clone is medium-sized. The V and J genes are TRBV7-8 and TRBJ1-1; tentative D call: TRBD1 (5 bases). With 0 bases removed from V and 5 bases from J, the gap between germline ends came to 7 bases. The germline V gene has CDR1 SGHVS and CDR2 FQNEAQ. This CDR3 is built from 13 residues. The CDR3 reads CASSLAQGTEAFF. The CDR3 DNA reads as TGTGCCAGCAGCTTAGCGCAGGGAACTGAAGCTTTCTTT.

The chain carries TRBV30 and TRBJ1-1, with 8 positions matching TRBD1. CDR3 size: 12 residues. The trim removed 8 bases at V and 1 base at J, leaving 3 bases unmatched. Per germline, CDR1 GTSNPN and CDR2 SVGIG (reference sequence). CDR3 coding DNA: TGTGCCCTGGACAGGGCGAACACTGAAGCTTTCTTT. This encodes CALDRANTEAFF.

Of note for this clone: In the same sample, other DNA sequences code for this CDR3. CDR3 amino acids: CASSSTGGYGYTF. The CDR3 nucleotides read TGTGCCAGCAGTTCGACAGGGGGCTATGGCTACACCTTC. This chain uses TRBV27 with TRBJ1-2, with TRBD1 identical over 9 bases. Unmatched junction bases numbered 1, after V lost 4 bases and J lost 4 bases. Germline CDR1 and CDR2: MNHEY and SMNVEV (reference sequence). The CDR3 spans 13 residues.

This sequence joins TRBV13 and TRBJ2-5; perhaps TRBD2 as D (6 bases). The V end lost 3 bases, the J end lost 3 bases, and 14 bases lay between the germline ends. The CDR3 totals 15 residues. CDR1 and CDR2 from the germline V gene are PRHDT and FYEKMQ (reference sequence). The CDR3 region is CASSFEREREETQYF. CDR3 DNA sequence: TGTGCCAGCAGCTTCGAACGGGAGCGGGAAGAGACCCAGTACTTC.

This chain links TRBV7-2 with TRBJ1-5; maybe TRBD1 (5 bases). V lost 3 bases, J lost 0 bases, and 9 bases lay in between. This CDR3 contains 15 residues. Per the germline V gene, CDR1 is SGHTA and CDR2 is FQGNSA. The CDR3 spells CASSFWGDSNQPQHF. The CDR3, as DNA: TGTGCCAGCAGCTTTTGGGGGGATAGCAATCAGCCCCAGCATTTT.

V and J are TRBV6-6 and TRBJ2-1, with 9 bases that match TRBD1. This CDR3 has 16 amino acids. From germline, CDR1 is MNHNY and CDR2 SVGAGI (reference sequence). Losses at the gene ends were 0 bases for V and 5 bases for J; bases not matched to a gene: 5. The CDR3 region is CASSYSRTGVDNEQFF. DNA of the CDR3: TGTGCCAGCAGTTACTCAAGGACAGGGGTTGACAATGAGCAGTTCTTC.

The chain recombines TRBV7-6 with TRBJ2-6; 9 bases align to TRBD2. Germline CDR1 SGHVS, CDR2 FNYEAQ. CDR3 length: 18 residues. J lost 0 bases, V lost 2 bases, and 5 bases had no gene match. CDR3 protein: CASSLSGLAASGANVLTF. The DNA of the CDR3 is TGTGCCAGCAGCTTATCGGGACTAGCTGCCTCTGGGGCCAACGTCCTGACTTTC.